Sequencing of this T cell receptor beta chain was carried out in a study of shared clonotypes between healthy human individuals. Study summary: Researchers assigned three CD4 naive, three CD4 memory, two CD8 naive and one CD8 memory plate to each donor. Study-level results: A generally larger estimated richness was seen in naive subsets than in memory subsets. Clonotype sharing among donors was thought likely to change with sequencing depth. When compared with the clonotypes that were shared by all four sorted-subset donors, the non-shared clonotypes turned out to have lower generation probabilities.

This clone was found many times. Its matching antigen is unknown. Profiled with immunoSEQ multiplex PCR; TCRdb holds only in-frame clones, not every one. This table has around 700,000 clones, 60% to 80% appearing once. This CDR3 is built from 13 residues. V lost 5 bases, J lost 0 bases, and 7 bases lay in between. Germline assignment: CDR1 LNHDA and CDR2 SQIVND (reference sequence). The material sequenced was memory CD4+ T cells sorted from blood. Subset described: CD45RA-negative fraction. The sequence was collected from a woman in her twenties or thirties in good health. The J gene is TRBJ2-5, the V gene TRBV19; D is unresolved. CDR3 coding DNA: TGTGCCAGTAGTTCTGTAAACCAAGAGACCCAGTACTTC. Translating gives CASSSVNQETQYF.